What follows is one T cell receptor (beta chain) and its context. Its antigen remains unidentified. Base-call qualities are not available, and no considerably larger clone is one nucleotide away. Reading from cysteine to phenylalanine, the CDR3 counts 18 amino acids. Here the CDR3 DNA is all that survives: 54 bases in frame from base 1. From a lookup of the germline V gene (reference sequence), CDR1 and CDR2 are MNHEY and SMNVEV. V and J lose 3 bases and 4 bases, and a span of 22 bases separates them. This entry comes from a study of shared clonotypes between healthy human individuals (dated by TCRdb to 2020 to 2022). About the investigation overall: Two women and three men aged 18 to 49 years were included in the cohort. To estimate repertoire size and how much clonotypes are shared between individuals, the study performed deep sequencing of blood TCR repertoires from five healthy adults. To increase sequencing depth and limit assay-specific biases, different laboratories used diverse techniques to prepare libraries and sequence TCR repertoires. Each donor's leukapheresis produced roughly between roughly 0.85 and 9 billion PBMCs.

The donors were healthy, HIV-negative adults with no recently reported acute infections or vaccinations. Only Caucasian adults living in Nashville, Tennessee, USA were represented among the donors. For unsorted samples, approximately 89 million PBMCs were counted, and genomic DNA was extracted using the QIAamp DNA Blood Mini kit. Blood was collected by leukapheresis, and PBMCs were isolated by Ficoll-Histopaque density gradient centrifugation and then cryopreserved in liquid nitrogen vapor phase. Study-wide findings and limitations: Sampling was restricted to blood, and TCR repertoires in tissue are likely to differ from TCR repertoires in blood. Pairwise subsampling indicated that sequencing depth was expected to affect the degree of clonotype sharing among donors. Because the study included only a small number of donors, the genetic and exposure-history diversity represented was limited.

Using the deep immunoSEQ assay, multiplex PCR amplified TCR CDR3 regions from genomic DNA. For each cell subset, the extracted genomic DNA was distributed evenly across all wells of several immunoSEQ 96-well plates, and each plate served as one replicate. For unsorted PBMC, around 300 ng of genomic DNA, equivalent to approximately 30,000 T cell genomes, went into each replicate PCR. Genomic DNA from unsorted PBMC was sequenced over ten immunoSEQ deep assay plates. Purified libraries were measured with a Qubit 3.0 fluorometer, size-checked on a Bioanalyzer 2100, and measured again with the KAPA Library Quantification kit. A separate single-read 150-cycle Illumina NextSeq 550 flow cell was used to sequence each immunoSEQ 96-well plate. The published analysis was carried out like this. Because the immunoSEQ output included only junctional sequences and no quality scores, the filtering could not be the same as the filtering used for full-length reads. Sequences were annotated with PyIR, a Python wrapper for IgBLAST v1.9, and V/J genes and CDR3 were assigned using IMGT germline references. Reads were filtered out if the reads had weak V/J assignments (E-value above 1e-6), no CDR3, stop codons, out-of-frame junctions, or ambiguous translated residues. V3J clonotypes were defined by identical inferred V gene, J gene, and CDR3 amino acid sequence. Percentage overlap between repertoires was computed as shared unique clonotypes divided by the size of the smaller repertoire. Richness of each repertoire was evaluated using RTK rarefaction, the Chao1 estimator, and Recon v2.1 estimates of unobserved clonotypes. TCRdb carries this immuneACCESS record with in-frame sequences only. Its versions omit some clonotypes, under half of them owing to an unresolved V gene in the studies checked, with the rest unexplained. V and J calls and clone size are those listed in that table; D and trimming were worked out from the DNA. Within this sample are some 530,000 clones, with over 70% of them counted one time only. The leading ten clones occupy roughly 13% of the sample.

The receptor was derived from a woman in her thirties or forties in good health. Some clones in this sample may be carry-over from other donors' samples. Sequences were obtained from PBMCs. The chain couples TRBV27 to TRBJ1-5; the D gene is perhaps TRBD1, from 6 matching bases. For the CDR3, the sequence is CASSFTIPRDTINQPQHF. The nucleotide sequence is given as TGTGCCAGCAGTTTCACAATTCCCCGGGACACGATAAATCAGCCCCAGCATTTT.